This TCR beta chain comes out of a study of spatial heterogeneity in lung cancer (dated by TCRdb to 2018 to 2020). Describing the broader study: Samples were obtained from 70 to 85 patients with early-stage, untreated non-small cell lung cancer from the lung TRACERx cohort. Follow-up PBMC samples were sequenced whenever available, and the median time to follow-up was 2 to 3 years after resection. Beta-chain transcripts were consistently detected in greater numbers than alpha-chain transcripts, which likely reflects a higher abundance of beta-chain transcripts. In the raw uncorrected reads, each unique combination of TCR and UMI appeared more than ten times on average. In non-small cell lung cancer, the study made a quantitative comparison of TCR alpha and beta repertoires among multiple tumor regions, matched nontumor lung and blood. The study linked features of the TCR repertoire to counts of nonsynonymous mutations, which were determined by whole-exome sequencing of tumor tissue. At surgery, both alpha and beta chains were TCR-sequenced in 200 to 250 tumor regions, about 64 matched nontumor lung samples and a few dozen PBMC samples.

This clonotype showed up just a few times. Its specific antigen is unknown. Qualities for individual bases were not recorded, and no much larger clone is one base off. The research as a whole found: Confirming at a functional level the hypothesis that regional TCRs recognize regional mutations was considered to require additional single-cell paired TCR alpha and beta sequencing. Only about 15 patients were included in comparisons of baseline and follow-up blood repertoires. Ubiquitous expanded tumor TCRs were detected in blood more often at tumor resection than at routine follow-up.

Receptor amplification or capture employed 5' RACE. The sequencer listed for this sample is NextSeq 500. To allow correction of PCR and sequencing errors, the TCR library protocol tagged every TCR cDNA molecule with a unique molecular identifier. From the authors' description of their analysis: TCR identification, UMI-based error correction and CDR3 extraction were all carried out with Decombinator tools. Expanded TCRs were defined as those above a frequency of 2 per 1,000, corresponding to the top 1% of the tumor frequency distribution. Renyi diversity was calculated using the R vegan package after each repertoire was subsampled 100 times to 5,000 TCRs. CDR3 similarity networks were constructed using string-kernel similarity of amino acid triplets, with links drawn between CDR3s whose pairwise similarity was above 0.82. TCRdb handled the public reads itself, with Q25 trimming in fastp and clone calling in MiXCR, and kept productive beta chains. Identical CDR3 proteins give one entry, which carries the most common genes and DNA. What appears here as the V and J calls and clone size reflects TCRdb's work, not the paper's. Across this sample there are some 120,000 distinct CDR3 sequences, with 12% seen only once. Over 15% of the sample is in the top ten clones.

The time point label corresponds to: blood at routine non-recurrence follow-up after resection. Whole RNA extracted from tumor and nontumor lung tissue, or from cryopreserved PBMC samples, was used for TCR sequencing without cell sorting. A patient was chosen for TCR sequencing only when enough RNA was available from at least two tumor regions. V and J are truncated by 4 bases and 6 bases respectively, leaving an intervening sequence of 13 bases. Including cysteine and phenylalanine, the CDR3 has 15 amino acids. This entry keeps only the CDR3 DNA: 45 bases, framed from base 1. The germline V gene provides CDR1 ENHRY and CDR2 SYGVKD.

The sequence derives from a male donor with early-stage non-small cell lung cancer. The chain joins TRBV10-3 to TRBJ1-6; no D segment can be confidently identified. The sequencing used PBMCs, collected at follow-up. The sequenced DNA: TGTGCCATCAGTGGGAAAGGTGGGGTTAATTCACCCCTCCACTTT. Translation gives CAISGKGGVNSPLHF.